These T cell receptor beta chains were read from a single sample in a study of T-cell memory formation after mild COVID-19. Using its own MiXCR run on the 5' RACE reads, TCRdb lists one record per CDR3 protein. The table includes more than 75,000 distinct CDR3 sequences, around 25% detected once. Sequenced: PBMCs or a T cell subset sorted from them (not recorded which). All receptors come from a man aged 18 to 30 who had mild COVID-19 (a few samples of this study predate the infection). Cell type and time point are not known. Each CDR3 is given with its conserved first and last residue. D genes are given only for firm matches. Some rows have no size entry. The others give once, few or many, or a class for an expanded clone.

few	NA	TRBV28	TRBJ1-2	CASGGGGYTF	TGTGCCAGCGGGGGTGGTGGCTACACCTTC
NA	TRBD2	TRBV5-1	TRBJ2-3	CASSGRAGGNTDTQYF	TGCGCCAGCAGCGGAAGAGCGGGGGGGAACACAGATACGCAGTATTTT
NA	NA	TRBV27	TRBJ2-5	CASSLSGWQETQYF	TGTGCCAGCAGTTTATCAGGGTGGCAAGAGACCCAGTACTTC
NA	NA	TRBV27	TRBJ1-1	CASSLSGDTEAFF	TGTGCCAGCAGTTTATCAGGGGACACTGAAGCTTTCTTT
few	NA	TRBV10-3	TRBJ1-5	CAISESDWGDQPQHF	TGTGCCATCAGTGAGTCCGACTGGGGGGACCAGCCCCAGCATTTT
few	TRBD1	TRBV5-1	TRBJ2-1	CASSLGQGLNEQFF	TGCGCCAGCAGCCTGGGACAGGGTTTGAATGAGCAGTTCTTC
NA	NA	TRBV6-5	TRBJ1-5	CASRPRVSNQPQHF	TGTGCCAGCAGACCAAGGGTTAGCAATCAGCCCCAGCATTTT
NA	NA	TRBV20-1	TRBJ2-1	CSATDGGLVSNEQFF	TGCAGTGCCACCGATGGGGGCCTCGTGAGCAATGAGCAGTTCTTC
few	NA	TRBV29-1	TRBJ2-1	CSVVRGNEQFF	TGCAGCGTTGTCCGGGGCAATGAGCAGTTCTTC
NA	TRBD1	TRBV15	TRBJ1-4	CATSTYPGTGAKLFF	TGTGCCACCAGCACCTACCCCGGGACAGGGGCAAAACTGTTTTTT
NA	NA	TRBV7-6	TRBJ1-2	CASSTYSGGVSGYTF	TGTGCCAGCAGCACCTACTCGGGGGGCGTTAGTGGCTACACCTTC
few	NA	TRBV5-1	TRBJ1-1	CASSLKVGNTEAFF	TGCGCCAGCAGCTTGAAGGTCGGGAACACTGAAGCTTTCTTT
many	TRBD2	TRBV7-9	TRBJ2-5	CASSATSGVQETQYF	TGTGCCAGCAGCGCGACTAGCGGGGTCCAAGAGACCCAGTACTTC
once	NA	TRBV19	TRBJ2-1	CASIGRGQGNEQFF	TGTGCCAGTATCGGGCGGGGGCAGGGCAATGAGCAGTTCTTC
NA	NA	TRBV5-5	TRBJ1-5	CASSLAAQGGNQPQHF	TGTGCCAGCAGCTTGGCCGCCCAAGGCGGCAATCAGCCCCAGCATTTT
few	TRBD1	TRBV10-3	TRBJ2-5	CAISESGQDMKTQYF	TGTGCCATCAGTGAGTCAGGACAGGATATGAAGACCCAGTACTTC
few	TRBD1	TRBV10-3	TRBJ2-3	CAISAFVGGSSTDTQYF	TGTGCCATCAGCGCATTCGTAGGGGGCTCTAGCACAGATACGCAGTATTTT
few	NA	TRBV6-6	TRBJ2-1	CAIQDFYNEQFF	TGTGCCATACAGGACTTTTACAATGAGCAGTTCTTC
NA	TRBD1	TRBV7-2	TRBJ1-1	CASTRSDRGGTEAFF	TGTGCCAGCACCCGATCGGACAGGGGAGGAACTGAAGCTTTCTTT
few	NA	TRBV9	TRBJ2-7	CASSVGGDPVAEQYF	TGTGCCAGCAGCGTTGGAGGGGATCCTGTGGCGGAGCAGTACTTC
few	NA	TRBV10-3	TRBJ2-5	CAIGQRGGETQYF	TGTGCCATCGGACAGCGGGGAGGAGAGACCCAGTACTTC
NA	TRBD1	TRBV15	TRBJ2-7	CATSRGTGLYEQYF	TGTGCCACCAGCAGAGGGACAGGGCTATACGAGCAGTACTTC
NA	NA	TRBV11-2	TRBJ2-2	CASSLYAGDMGTGELFF	TGTGCCAGCAGCTTATACGCAGGGGACATGGGCACCGGGGAGCTGTTTTTT
NA	NA	TRBV12-3/TRBV12-4	TRBJ1-1	CASATREGTEAFF	TGTGCCAGCGCGACCCGAGAGGGGACTGAAGCTTTCTTT
NA	NA	TRBV29-1	TRBJ1-1	CSTRGAQNTEAFF	TGCAGTACCCGGGGGGCACAGAACACTGAAGCTTTCTTT
few	NA	TRBV5-5	TRBJ2-4	CASSLGRNIQYF	TGTGCCAGCAGCTTGGGACGGAACATTCAGTACTTC
few	TRBD2	TRBV7-8	TRBJ2-5	CAIRGRGAQETQYF	TGTGCAATCCGGGGGCGGGGGGCCCAAGAGACCCAGTACTTC
NA	NA	TRBV13	TRBJ1-5	CASSLGVGSNQPQHF	TGTGCCAGCAGCTTAGGGGTTGGTAGCAATCAGCCCCAGCATTTT
NA	NA	TRBV7-2	TRBJ2-1	CASGPLGPNNEQFF	TGTGCCAGCGGGCCACTGGGCCCCAACAATGAGCAGTTCTTC
NA	NA	TRBV11-2	TRBJ2-5	CASSMGLDQETQYF	TGTGCCAGCAGCATGGGACTGGACCAAGAGACCCAGTACTTC
NA	NA	TRBV28	TRBJ2-3	CATAAEGLTDTQYF	TGTGCCACAGCCGCCGAGGGCCTAACAGATACGCAGTATTTT
NA	NA	TRBV4-1	TRBJ1-4	CASSQADNPNEKLFF	TGCGCCAGCAGCCAAGCGGACAATCCGAATGAAAAACTGTTTTTT
few	NA	TRBV12-3/TRBV12-4	TRBJ2-3	CASSFERAGTDTQYF	TGTGCCAGCAGTTTTGAGCGGGCGGGCACAGATACGCAGTATTTT
medium-sized	NA	TRBV20-1	TRBJ2-3	CSARARDEGRDTQYF	TGCAGTGCTAGAGCCCGGGACGAAGGAAGAGATACGCAGTATTTT
NA	NA	TRBV11-1	TRBJ2-1	CASSLGVQGRNERFF	TGTGCCAGCAGCTTAGGAGTACAGGGCCGCAATGAGCGGTTCTTC
NA	TRBD2	TRBV7-3	TRBJ2-5	CASSPTGTSGGSGETQYF	TGTGCCAGCAGCCCCACCGGGACTAGCGGGGGAAGTGGAGAGACCCAGTACTTC
NA	NA	TRBV5-1	TRBJ2-2	CASRPSGGELFF	TGCGCCAGCAGGCCGTCGGGCGGGGAGCTGTTTTTT
NA	NA	TRBV4-1	TRBJ2-7	CASSSARGTVYEQYF	TGCGCCAGCAGTTCTGCGCGGGGTACGGTCTACGAGCAGTACTTC
NA	NA	TRBV7-2	TRBJ1-3	CASSLGWGGRNTIYF	TGTGCCAGCAGCTTAGGTTGGGGGGGAAGAAACACCATATATTTT
few	TRBD2	TRBV15	TRBJ2-2	CATGSGGGTGELFF	TGTGCCACCGGCAGCGGCGGGGGAACCGGGGAGCTGTTTTTT
many	TRBD1	TRBV24-1	TRBJ2-3	CATSDPRDRGGDTQYF	TGTGCCACCAGTGACCCTAGGGACAGGGGGGGAGATACGCAGTATTTT
NA	TRBD1	TRBV3-1	TRBJ2-5	CASSHVDRGFQETQYF	TGTGCCAGCAGCCATGTTGACAGGGGATTTCAAGAGACCCAGTACTTC
few	TRBD2	TRBV4-1	TRBJ2-3	CASSRRTSGVLIDTQYF	TGCGCCAGCAGCCGACGGACTAGCGGGGTCCTCATAGATACGCAGTATTTT
NA	NA	TRBV7-6	TRBJ1-1	CASSGGDFEAFF	TGTGCCAGCAGCGGAGGAGACTTTGAAGCTTTCTTT
once	NA	TRBV29-1	TRBJ1-3	CSVREGGSGNTIYF	TGCAGCGTGCGGGAAGGGGGCTCTGGAAACACCATATATTTT
NA	TRBD1	TRBV20-1	TRBJ2-7	CSARDPGQLHEQYF	TGCAGTGCTAGAGATCCGGGACAGCTCCACGAGCAGTACTTC
many	NA	TRBV15	TRBJ2-1	CATSRDRDTYNEQFF	TGTGCCACCAGCAGAGACCGGGACACCTACAATGAGCAGTTCTTC
NA	TRBD1	TRBV5-1	TRBJ1-1	CASSYGQGLAVNTEAFF	TGCGCCAGCAGCTATGGACAGGGGCTAGCCGTGAACACTGAAGCTTTCTTT
NA	NA	TRBV6-5	TRBJ1-1	CASSYSGGGGPEAFF	TGTGCCAGCAGTTACTCTGGCGGGGGAGGGCCTGAAGCTTTCTTT
few	TRBD1	TRBV12-3/TRBV12-4	TRBJ2-7	CASSPTGPHEQYF	TGTGCCAGCAGTCCGACAGGGCCCCACGAGCAGTACTTC